The present entry profiles one T cell receptor beta chain with its context. What it binds is unknown. Clones were read by immunoSEQ multiplex PCR, and TCRdb kept only the in-frame ones, dropping some. This table has a few hundred thousand clones, around 90% appearing once. The CDR3 has 17 amino acids. Trimming cost V 2 bases and J 8 bases; bases outside gene matches: 12. Per the germline V gene, CDR1 is MGHRA and CDR2 is YSYEKL. This specimen belongs to a study of cytomegalovirus exposure and HLA in healthy donors. Study-wide findings and caveats: The study recorded 150 to 200 TCR beta chains that were cytomegalovirus-associated.

This TCR came from a woman between 18 and 29 years old in good health and CMV-seronegative. The sample comprised PBMCs. The V call is TRBV4-1, the J call TRBJ1-4; 9 nucleotides match TRBD1. The CDR3: CASSQNPRGQGKEKLFF. CDR3 in DNA: TGCGCCAGCAGCCAAAACCCCCGCGGACAGGGGAAGGAAAAACTGTTTTTT.